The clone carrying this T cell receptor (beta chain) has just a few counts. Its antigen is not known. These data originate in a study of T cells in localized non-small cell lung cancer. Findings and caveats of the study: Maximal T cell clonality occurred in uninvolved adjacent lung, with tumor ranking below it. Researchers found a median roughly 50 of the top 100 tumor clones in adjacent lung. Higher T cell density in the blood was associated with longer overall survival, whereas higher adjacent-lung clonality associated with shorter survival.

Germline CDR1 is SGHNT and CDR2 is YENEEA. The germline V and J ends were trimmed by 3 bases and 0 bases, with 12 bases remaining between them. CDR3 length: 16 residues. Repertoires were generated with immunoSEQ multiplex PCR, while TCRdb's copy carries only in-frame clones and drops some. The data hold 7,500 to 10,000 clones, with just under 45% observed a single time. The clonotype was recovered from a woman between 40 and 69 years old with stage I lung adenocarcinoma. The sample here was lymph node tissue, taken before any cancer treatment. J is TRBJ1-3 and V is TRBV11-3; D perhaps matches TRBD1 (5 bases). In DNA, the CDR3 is TGTGCCAGCAGCTTGGCCGGGGCGAGCTCTGGAAACACCATATATTTT. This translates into CASSLAGASSGNTIYF.